This TCR beta chain was retrieved from a study of blood T cell repertoires in COVID-19. Study at large: COVID-19 samples, acute and convalescent, were from the United States, Italy and Spain.

This table comes from immunoSEQ multiplex PCR, and its TCRdb copy is limited to in-frame clones, with some not included. The sample lists around 220,000 clones; roughly 80% were seen once. This clone has a single count. The junction had 4 bases not matched to a gene; V was cut back by 6 bases and J by 3 bases. The CDR3 consists of 14 residues. Germline-derived CDR1 and CDR2 are MDHEN and SYDVKM. This TCR was recovered from a woman aged 80 or over with acute or convalescent COVID-19. What was sequenced was peripheral blood. The chain couples TRBV28 to TRBJ1-4; 7 nucleotides align to TRBD1. The CDR3 DNA sequence: TGTGCCAGCAGGCCCGGGACAGCTAATGAAAAACTGTTTTTT. Protein sequence: CASRPGTANEKLFF. Supplemented by reference TRBV28 and TRBJ1-4, the full variable domain reads DVKVTQSSRYLVKRTGEKVFLECVQDMDHENMFWYRQDPGLGLRLIYFSYDVKMKEKGDIPEGYSVSREKKERFSLILESASTNQTSMYLCASRPGTANEKLFFGSGTQLSVL.